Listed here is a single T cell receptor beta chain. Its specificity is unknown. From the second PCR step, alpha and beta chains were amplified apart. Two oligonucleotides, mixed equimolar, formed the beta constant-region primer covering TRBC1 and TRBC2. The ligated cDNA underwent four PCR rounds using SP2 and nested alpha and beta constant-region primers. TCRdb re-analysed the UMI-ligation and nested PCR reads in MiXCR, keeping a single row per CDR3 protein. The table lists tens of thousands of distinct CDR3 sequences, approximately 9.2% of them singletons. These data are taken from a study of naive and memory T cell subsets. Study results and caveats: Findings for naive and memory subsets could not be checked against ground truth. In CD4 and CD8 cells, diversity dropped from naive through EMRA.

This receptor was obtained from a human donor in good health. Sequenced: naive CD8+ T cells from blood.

CDR3 loop: CASRLTDIYGYTF. CDR3 DNA: TGTGCCAGCAGACTAACCGACATTTATGGCTACACCTTC. This sequence joins TRBV7-9 and TRBJ1-2; D unclear. The V end was cut by 6 bases, the J end by 5 bases, with 13 bases between. The CDR3 is 13 amino acids. CDR1 and CDR2 (germline): SEHNR, FQNEAQ (reference sequence).